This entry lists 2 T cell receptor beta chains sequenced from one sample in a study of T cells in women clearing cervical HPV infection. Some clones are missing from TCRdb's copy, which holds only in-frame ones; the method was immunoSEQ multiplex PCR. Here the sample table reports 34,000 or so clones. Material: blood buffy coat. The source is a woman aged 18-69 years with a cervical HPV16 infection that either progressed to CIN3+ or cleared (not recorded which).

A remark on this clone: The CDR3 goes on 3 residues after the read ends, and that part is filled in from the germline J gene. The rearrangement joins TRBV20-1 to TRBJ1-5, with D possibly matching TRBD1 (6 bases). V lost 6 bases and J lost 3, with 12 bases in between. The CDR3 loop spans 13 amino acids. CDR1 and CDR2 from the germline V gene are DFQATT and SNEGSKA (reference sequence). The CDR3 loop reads CSARRDTNQPQHF. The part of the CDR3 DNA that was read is TGCAGTGCCAGACGGGACACCAATCAGCCC.

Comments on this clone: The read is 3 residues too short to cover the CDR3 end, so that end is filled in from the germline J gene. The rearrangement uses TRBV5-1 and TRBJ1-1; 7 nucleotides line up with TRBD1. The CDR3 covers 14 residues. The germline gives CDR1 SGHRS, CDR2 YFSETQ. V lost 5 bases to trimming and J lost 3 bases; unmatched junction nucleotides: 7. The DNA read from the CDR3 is TGCGCCAGCAGTACAGGGGTGGGGGACACTGAA. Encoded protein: CASSTGVGDTE. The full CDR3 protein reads CASSTGVGDTEAFF.